What follows are 4 T cell receptor beta chains derived from one specimen sequenced in a study of naive and memory T cell subsets. Two oligonucleotides, mixed equimolar, formed the beta constant-region primer covering TRBC1 and TRBC2. From the UMI-ligation and nested PCR reads, TCRdb called clonotypes with MiXCR, one entry per CDR3 protein. The sample yields 70,000 to 95,000 distinct CDR3 sequences, 7% to 7.5% seen once. Sequencing input: central memory CD4+ T cells from blood. These receptors were obtained from a human donor in good health.

This clonotype was detected many times. The V and J genes are TRBV20-1 and TRBJ2-5; D may correspond to TRBD1 or TRBD2 (5 bases each). The germline CDR1 and CDR2 sequences are DFQATT and SNEGSKA (reference sequence). Trimming shortened V by 4 bases and J by 9 bases, and 27 bases separated the two germline ends. The CDR3 sequence is 16 residues long. The CDR3 DNA reads as TGCAGTGCTACACCAGCCCAGGGCAACCTCCACGGGGCCCAGTACTTC. This translates into CSATPAQGNLHGAQYF.

In this sample, this clonotype turned up many times. The chain couples TRBV29-1 to TRBJ2-7; 9 nucleotides align to TRBD1. V lost 4 bases, J lost 3 bases, and 4 bases stayed unmatched. CDR1 is SQVTM, CDR2 ANQGSEA, per germline. CDR3 length: 13 residues. The CDR3 nucleotides are TGCAGCGTTGGACAGGGGGTCCTCTACGAGCAGTACTTC. This encodes CSVGQGVLYEQYF.

Comments on this clonotype: An end of the junction differs from the germline gene, which may be a read error. The rearrangement links TRBV28 to TRBJ2-7; 9 bases line up with TRBD2. The CDR3 is made up of 15 amino acids. Germline V CDR1 and CDR2: MDHEN, SYDVKM. CDR3 coding DNA: TGTGCCAGCAGGCCCTACGGGACTAGCTCCCACGAGCAGTACTTC. It codes for CASRPYGTSSHEQYF.

This clonotype was seen at least ten times. The genes are TRBV6-2 or TRBV6-3 and TRBJ2-1; 10 positions agree with TRBD2. CDR3 length: 13 residues. Trimming at V came to 10 bases and at J to 9 bases, leaving 9 bases not matched to a gene. Germline CDR1 is MNHEY and CDR2 is SVGEGT. The CDR3 DNA reads as TGTGCCACTAGCGGGGGCTTAAGGGCTGAGCAGTTCTTC. Translating gives CATSGGLRAEQFF.